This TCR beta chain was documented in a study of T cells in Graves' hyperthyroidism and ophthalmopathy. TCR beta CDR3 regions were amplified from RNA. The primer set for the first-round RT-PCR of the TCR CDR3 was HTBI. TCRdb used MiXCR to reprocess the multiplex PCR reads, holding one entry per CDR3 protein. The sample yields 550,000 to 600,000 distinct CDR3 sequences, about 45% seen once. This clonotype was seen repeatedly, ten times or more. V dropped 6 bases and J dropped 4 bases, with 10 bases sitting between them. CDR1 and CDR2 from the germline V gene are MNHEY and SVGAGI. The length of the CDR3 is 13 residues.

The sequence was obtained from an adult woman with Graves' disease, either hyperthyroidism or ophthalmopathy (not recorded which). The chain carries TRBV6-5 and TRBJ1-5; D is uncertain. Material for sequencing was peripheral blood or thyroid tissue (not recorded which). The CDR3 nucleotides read TGTGCCAGCAGCCGGGCCTTAAATCAGCCCCAGCATTTT. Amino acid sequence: CASSRALNQPQHF.